The 28 T cell receptor beta chains presented below share a single source sample, sequenced in a study of blood T cell repertoires in COVID-19. The repertoire was sequenced with immunoSEQ multiplex PCR; TCRdb's copy has only in-frame clones and lacks some. The sample contains under 350,000 clones, around 87% of which appear only once. The sample was peripheral blood. These TCRs come from a man aged 65 to 79 with acute or convalescent COVID-19.

The J gene is TRBJ1-5, the V gene TRBV10-3; TRBD1 matches at 7 bases. The trim removed 6 bases at V and 2 bases at J, leaving 4 bases unmatched. CDR1 is ENHRY and CDR2 is SYGVKD in the germline V gene. The CDR3 consists of 14 residues. The CDR3 sequence is CAISLTGGNQPQHF. CDR3 nucleotide sequence: TGTGCCATCAGCCTCACAGGGGGCAATCAGCCCCAGCATTTT.

This chain connects TRBV4-2 to TRBJ2-5; 7 bases are a match to TRBD1. CDR3 length: 16 residues. The ends lost 0 bases at V and 5 bases at J; junction bases unmatched: 9. Germline V lookup: CDR1 LGHNA, CDR2 YNFKEQ. The CDR3 region is CASSQERRQGEETQYF. CDR3 DNA: TGTGCCAGCAGCCAAGAGAGGCGACAGGGTGAGGAGACCCAGTACTTC.

As concerns this clone: Other DNA sequences in this sample translate to the same CDR3. The chain links TRBV28 to TRBJ2-5; the D gene is possibly TRBD2 (6 bases). V gave up 2 bases and J gave up 4 bases, with 8 bases separating them. Germline lookup yields CDR1 MDHEN and CDR2 SYDVKM. This CDR3 contains 13 residues. CDR3 residues: CASSLQGGETQYF. CDR3 DNA sequence: TGTGCCAGCAGTTTACAGGGAGGAGAGACCCAGTACTTC. The full variable domain, rest sourced from reference TRBV28 and TRBJ2-5, is DVKVTQSSRYLVKRTGEKVFLECVQDMDHENMFWYRQDPGLGLRLIYFSYDVKMKEKGDIPEGYSVSREKKERFSLILESASTNQTSMYLCASSLQGGETQYFGPGTRLLVL.

V usage is TRBV10-2 and J usage is TRBJ1-2, with 8 bases lining up with TRBD1. Germline-derived CDR1 and CDR2 are WSHSY and SAAADI. J was trimmed by 4 bases and V by 5 bases; bases with no gene match: 6. The CDR3 has 14 residues. CDR3 DNA: TGCGCCAGCAGTCCCAGGGGGCCTCTCTATGGCTACACCTTC. Protein sequence: CASSPRGPLYGYTF.

The J gene is TRBJ1-3, the V gene TRBV6-2 or TRBV6-3, with D possibly matching TRBD1 (5 bases). Germline V lookup: CDR1 MNHEY, CDR2 SVGEGT. V shed 1 base and J shed 0 bases, with 19 bases lying between them. The CDR3 runs to 19 residues. The CDR3, as DNA: TGTGCCAGCAGTTACTACCGAGGCGGACACCATGTCTCTGGAAACACCATATATTTT. It specifies CASSYYRGGHHVSGNTIYF.

The chain uses TRBV4-3 and TRBJ2-3, with D hard to call. Germline CDR1 and CDR2: LGHNA and YSLEER. The length of the CDR3 is 14 residues. Trimming took off 4 bases at V and 0 bases at J, with 8 bases between the two ends. The CDR3 nucleotides read TGCGCCAGCAGCCGAACCACTAGCACAGATACGCAGTATTTT. Translating gives CASSRTTSTDTQYF.

This chain connects TRBV4-3 to TRBJ2-1; a weak D match, TRBD2 (6 bases). The CDR3 has 17 residues. V lost 0 bases and J 9 bases, leaving 21 bases between the germline ends. The germline gives CDR1 LGHNA, CDR2 YSLEER. CDR3 residues: CASSQDIRGFYGGEQFF. CDR3 in DNA: TGCGCCAGCAGCCAAGATATTAGAGGGTTTTACGGGGGTGAGCAGTTCTTC.

In this sample, this clone turned up once. The genes are TRBV6-2 or TRBV6-3 and TRBJ2-5; 9 positions match TRBD1. CDR1 MNHEY and CDR2 SVGEGT come from the germline V gene. The CDR3 length is 18 residues. With V trimmed by 0 bases and J by 4 bases, 12 bases remained unmatched. In DNA form, the CDR3 reads TGTGCCAGCAGTTACTCGAATGGTGGGACAGGGAATCGAGAGACCCAGTACTTC. Amino acids: CASSYSNGGTGNRETQYF.

The chain joins TRBV6-2 or TRBV6-3 to TRBJ2-7; 7 positions agree with TRBD1. J was trimmed by 3 bases and V by 5 bases; bases with no gene match: 19. The CDR3 is 18 amino acids. Germline V gives CDR1 MNHEY, CDR2 SVGEGT. Written as DNA, the CDR3 is TGTGCCAGCAGTAGACCGATATCTAGGACAGGCGACGTCTACGAGCAGTACTTC. This encodes CASSRPISRTGDVYEQYF.

The V and J genes are TRBV18 and TRBJ1-4; a possible D gene is TRBD1 (6 bases). The CDR3 spans 15 residues. Trimming removed 3 bases at V and 5 bases at J, with 13 bases between. CDR1 KGHSH and CDR2 LQKENI come from the germline V gene. CDR3 in amino acids: CASSPSQGQNEKLFF. The CDR3 region has the DNA TGTGCCAGCTCACCTAGTCAGGGGCAGAATGAAAAACTGTTTTTT.

The rearrangement uses TRBV4-2 and TRBJ2-7, with 10 bases lining up with TRBD1. This CDR3 has 16 amino acids. Germline-derived CDR1 and CDR2 are LGHNA and YNFKEQ. Losses at the gene ends were 1 base for V and 6 bases for J; bases not matched to a gene: 9. The CDR3 nucleotides read TGTGCCAGCAGCCAAGGAATCGGGACAGGGGCGTTCGAGCAGTACTTC. Its protein product is CASSQGIGTGAFEQYF.

This chain uses TRBV6-6 with TRBJ2-1; D gene uncertain. Germline CDR1 MNHNY, CDR2 SVGAGI (reference sequence). The CDR3 consists of 14 residues. V was cut by 0 bases and J by 5 bases, with 8 bases left in between. CDR3 DNA sequence: TGTGCCAGCAGTTACTCGCGCACCCACAATGAGCAGTTCTTC. This codes for CASSYSRTHNEQFF.

This sequence joins TRBV27 and TRBJ1-2, with D unclear. The CDR3 length is 12 residues. CDR1 MNHEY and CDR2 SMNVEV come from the germline V gene (reference sequence). The V end lost 4 bases, the J end lost 4 bases, and 7 bases lay between the germline ends. The CDR3 loop is CASSSPGYGYTF. Written as DNA, the CDR3 is TGTGCCAGCAGTTCTCCCGGCTATGGCTACACCTTC.

The CDR3 coding sequence is TGTGCCAGCAGTTCGTATTGGACAGGGGCAACGACAAGACACTATGGCTACACCTTC. Translation gives CASSSYWTGATTRHYGYTF. This chain links TRBV27 with TRBJ1-2; TRBD1 aligns across 9 bases. The J segment lost 3 bases and the V segment lost 4 bases, leaving 18 bases of the junction unmatched. The CDR3 extends over 19 amino acids. Germline V CDR1 and CDR2: MNHEY, SMNVEV (reference sequence).

This clone occurred once. The chain has TRBV3-1 (or the pseudogene TRBV3-2) and TRBJ1-4, with TRBD1 matching 7 bases. V dropped 4 bases and J dropped 6; count of bases not matched to a gene: 11. The CDR3 runs to 16 residues. Germline values: CDR1 LGHDT, CDR2 YNNKEL (reference sequence). The CDR3, as DNA: TGTGCCAGCAGCCCCCACCTTCGGACAGGAGATGAAAAACTGTTTTTT. It specifies CASSPHLRTGDEKLFF.

The V and J genes are TRBV2 and TRBJ1-2; D is unresolved. Trimming shortened V by 6 bases and J by 1 base, and 12 bases separated the two germline ends. The germline gives CDR1 SNHLY, CDR2 FYNNEI. This CDR3 spans 14 amino acids. The CDR3, as DNA: TGTGCCAGCAGCCCGGGGTTCCGTAACTATGGCTACACCTTC. Translated: CASSPGFRNYGYTF. Full variable domain (missing parts from reference TRBV2 and TRBJ1-2): EPEVTQTPSHQVTQMGQEVILRCVPISNHLYFYWYRQILGQKVEFLVSFYNNEISEKSEIFDDQFSVERPDGSNFTLKIRSTKLEDSAMYFCASSPGFRNYGYTFGSGTRLTVV.

The chain employs TRBV6-6 and TRBJ2-2; 7 positions agree with TRBD1. Germline V CDR1 and CDR2: MNHNY, SVGAGI (reference sequence). Trimming took 4 bases from V and 1 from J; bases not matched to a gene: 0. This CDR3 has 14 residues. The CDR3 DNA follows: TGTGCCAGCAGTTCAGGGGGGAACACCGGGGAGCTGTTTTTT. This codes for CASSSGGNTGELFF.

V usage is TRBV28 and J usage is TRBJ2-4; D possibly corresponds to TRBD1 (5 bases). V lost 6 bases and J lost 0, with 15 bases in between. The CDR3 sequence is 16 residues long. The germline CDR1 and CDR2 sequences are MDHEN and SYDVKM. The CDR3 DNA reads as TGTGCCAGCAGCTACTTCGCAGGGTTAGCCAAAAACATTCAGTACTTC. It encodes CASSYFAGLAKNIQYF.

The J gene is TRBJ2-1, the V gene TRBV9; 9 positions match TRBD2. The germline gives CDR1 SGDLS, CDR2 YYNGEE. V dropped 3 bases and J dropped 1; count of bases not matched to a gene: 2. The CDR3 length is 15 residues. The CDR3 sequence: CASSGGGVSYNEQFF. In DNA, the CDR3 is TGTGCCAGCAGCGGCGGGGGGGTGTCCTACAATGAGCAGTTCTTC.

About this clone: The sample carries other DNA sequences with the same CDR3. The CDR3 DNA reads as TGTGCCAGCAGTCGACAGGGTAGCTACAATGAGCAGTTCTTC. Translation gives CASSRQGSYNEQFF. The chain has TRBV27 and TRBJ2-1; 7 bases match TRBD1. Trimming cost V 5 bases and J 3 bases; bases outside gene matches: 4. The CDR3 runs to 14 residues. Germline loops: CDR1 MNHEY, CDR2 SMNVEV (reference sequence).

V and J are TRBV6-5 and TRBJ2-7; TRBD1 aligns across 8 bases. Germline-derived CDR1 and CDR2 are MNHEY and SVGAGI. V gave up 2 bases and J gave up 6 bases; unmatched junction bases: 6. The CDR3 spans 14 residues. The CDR3 sequence: CASSYLQGAAEQYF. The CDR3 DNA sequence: TGTGCCAGCAGTTACCTCCAGGGGGCGGCCGAGCAGTACTTC.

This chain uses TRBV3-1 (or the pseudogene TRBV3-2) with TRBJ2-7; possible D gene TRBD1, 5 bases. The CDR3 runs 15 residues. Per the germline V gene, CDR1 is LGHDT and CDR2 is YNNKEL (reference sequence). The V end was cut by 3 bases, the J end by 2 bases, with 14 bases between. CDR3 sequence: CASSQDKLGTYEQYF. The CDR3 coding sequence is TGTGCCAGCAGCCAGGACAAGTTGGGTACCTACGAGCAGTACTTC.

There are a few counts of this clone. The chain recombines TRBV23-1 with TRBJ1-1; D gene unclear. TRBV23-1 is given ORF status, its function remaining uncertain. V dropped 4 bases and J dropped 1 base, with 13 bases sitting between them. The CDR3 is 15 amino acids. The CDR3 here is CASSPFRSENTEAFF. In nucleotides, the CDR3 is TGCGCCAGCAGTCCTTTCCGATCAGAGAACACTGAAGCTTTCTTT.

This chain links TRBV6-2 or TRBV6-3 with TRBJ2-3; 8 bases are a match to TRBD2. CDR3 length equals 16 residues. The V gene's germline CDR1 is MNHEY and CDR2 SVGEGT. The V and J ends lost 2 bases and 0 bases, in that order; junction bases with no gene match: 4. CDR3 amino acids: CASSYGAGVSTDTQYF. The DNA for the CDR3 is TGTGCCAGCAGTTACGGAGCGGGGGTGAGCACAGATACGCAGTATTTT.

V usage is TRBV19 and J usage is TRBJ1-2, with TRBD1 matching 9 bases. V lost 11 bases, J lost 2 bases, and 9 bases stayed unmatched. This CDR3 is built from 14 residues. Germline V gene data show CDR1 as LNHDA and CDR2 as SQIVND (reference sequence). The CDR3 coding sequence is TGTGCCTCCTCCCGGGGACAGGGAAACTATGGCTACACCTTC. This encodes CASSRGQGNYGYTF. The variable domain in full, completed from reference TRBV19 and TRBJ1-2, reads DGGITQSPKYLFRKEGQNVTLSCEQNLNHDAMYWYRQDPGQGLRLIYYSQIVNDFQKGDIAEGYSVSREKKESFPLTVTSAQKNPTAFYLCASSRGQGNYGYTFGSGTRLTVV.

The CDR3 is CASSFDSLWGFF. The CDR3 DNA reads TGTGCCAGCTCGTTTGACAGTCTCTGGGGATTCTTC. This chain connects TRBV18 to TRBJ2-1; tentative D call: TRBD1 (5 bases). V was pared by 6 bases and J by 16 bases, with 19 bases between. The CDR3 extends over 12 amino acids. Germline V gives CDR1 KGHSH, CDR2 LQKENI.

This clone was observed a handful of times. The V call is TRBV5-1, the J call TRBJ1-3, with 7 bases fitting TRBD1. This CDR3 has 17 residues. Germline trimming cut 2 bases from V and 0 bases from J; bases unmatched to any gene: 8. The germline CDR1 and CDR2 sequences are SGHRS and YFSETQ. The CDR3 DNA sequence: TGCGCCAGCAGCTTCACTTGGACAGGCAACTCTGGAAACACCATATATTTT. This translates into CASSFTWTGNSGNTIYF.

The J gene is TRBJ2-5, the V gene TRBV9, with D possibly TRBD1 on 6 matching bases. V was cut by 0 bases and J by 3 bases, with 12 bases left in between. CDR3 length: 15 amino acids. The germline CDR1 and CDR2 sequences are SGDLS and YYNGEE. DNA for the CDR3: TGTGCCAGCAGCGTAGACCCAGGGGCAAAAGAGACCCAGTACTTC. It encodes CASSVDPGAKETQYF.